This passage covers 22 T cell receptor beta chains from one sample sequenced in a study of cytomegalovirus exposure and HLA in healthy donors. Sequencing was performed with immunoSEQ multiplex PCR; in TCRdb, only in-frame clones are kept and a portion is missing. The sample includes 200,000 or so clones, approximately 80% of them seen just once. Sequencing was done on a sample of PBMCs. Source of these receptors: a woman younger than 45 in good health and CMV-seropositive.

This clone has just a few counts. The J gene is TRBJ2-7, the V gene TRBV7-8; 11 bases agree with TRBD2. The CDR3 loop spans 15 amino acids. V shed 6 bases and J 6 bases; nucleotides not matched to a gene: 10. Germline loops: CDR1 SGHVS, CDR2 FQNEAQ. The CDR3 protein is CASSLTSGTNGEQYF. DNA for the CDR3: TGTGCCAGCAGTCTGACTAGCGGGACCAATGGCGAGCAGTACTTC.

This sequence joins TRBV7-2 and TRBJ2-1; 8 bases agree with TRBD2. The ends lost 6 bases at V and 1 base at J; junction bases unmatched: 5. This CDR3 has 15 amino acids. The V gene's germline CDR1 is SGHTA and CDR2 FQGNSA. For the CDR3, the DNA is TGTGCCAGCAGACGCACTAGCGGATCCTACAATGAGCAGTTCTTC. Translation gives CASRRTSGSYNEQFF.

The chain couples TRBV29-1 to TRBJ1-4; D remains ambiguous. Looked up from germline, CDR1 is SQVTM and CDR2 is ANQGSEA. The CDR3 totals 15 residues. V was shortened by 0 bases and J by 3 bases, with 11 bases between the two germline ends. CDR3 sequence (DNA): TGCAGCGTTGAAGATCAGTTCGGGGCTAATGAAAAACTGTTTTTT. The encoded protein is CSVEDQFGANEKLFF. Supplemented by reference TRBV29-1 and TRBJ1-4, the full variable domain reads SAVISQKPSRDICQRGTSLTIQCQVDSQVTMMFWYRQQPGQSLTLIATANQGSEATYESGFVIDKFPISRPNLTFSTLTVSNMSPEDSSIYLCSVEDQFGANEKLFFGSGTQLSVL.

This chain uses TRBV19 with TRBJ2-1, with 7 bases lining up with TRBD1. Germline loops: CDR1 LNHDA, CDR2 SQIVND (reference sequence). J was trimmed by 6 bases and V by 4 bases; bases with no gene match: 12. The CDR3 runs 16 residues. In DNA, the CDR3 is TGTGCCAGTAGTACCCGACAGGGAGTGAGAGCCAATGAGCAGTTCTTC. Its protein product is CASSTRQGVRANEQFF.

CDR3 coding DNA: TGTGCCAGCTCACCGAGATCCGGGACATCCACCGGGGAGCTGTTTTTT. Residues: CASSPRSGTSTGELFF. The rearrangement joins TRBV18 to TRBJ2-2; possible D gene TRBD1, 6 bases. Deletions cut 3 bases from V and 4 bases from J, with 15 bases between. Germline V lookup: CDR1 KGHSH, CDR2 LQKENI. CDR3 size: 16 residues.

V is TRBV5-4 and J is TRBJ1-2, with 7 bases identical to TRBD1. The trim removed 3 bases at V and 2 bases at J, leaving 4 bases unmatched. This CDR3 has 14 amino acids. Germline lookup yields CDR1 SGHNT and CDR2 YYREEE (reference sequence). The CDR3 loop is CASSSGTANYGYTF. DNA for the CDR3: TGTGCCAGCAGCTCCGGGACAGCAAACTATGGCTACACCTTC. The whole variable domain, filled in from reference TRBV5-4 and TRBJ1-2, reads ETGVTQSPTHLIKTRGQQVTLRCSSQSGHNTVSWYQQALGQGPQFIFQYYREEENGRGNFPPRFSGLQFPNYSSELNVNALELDDSALYLCASSSGTANYGYTFGSGTRLTVV.

The chain recombines TRBV6-5 with TRBJ2-1; 12 bases map to TRBD2. The junction had 8 bases not matched to a gene; V was cut back by 6 bases and J by 8 bases. This CDR3 is built from 15 residues. Germline CDR1 is MNHEY and CDR2 is SVGAGI. The CDR3: CASSRGLAGHDEQFF. The CDR3 bases are TGTGCCAGCAGCCGTGGACTAGCGGGGCATGATGAGCAGTTCTTC.

The genes are TRBV5-5 and TRBJ2-1; the D is unclear. Trimming shortened V by 5 bases and J by 9 bases, and 6 bases separated the two germline ends. Germline CDR1 is SGHKS and CDR2 is YYEKEE (reference sequence). This CDR3 is 10 amino acids long. The chain's CDR3 is CASRSREQFF. CDR3 in DNA: TGTGCCAGCAGAAGCCGTGAGCAGTTCTTC.

The chain uses TRBV5-5 and TRBJ2-7, with 8 bases matching TRBD1. The germline V gene has CDR1 SGHKS and CDR2 YYEKEE (reference sequence). V gave up 4 bases and J gave up 3 bases; unmatched junction bases: 12. The CDR3 loop spans 16 amino acids. The CDR3 nucleotides are TGTGCCAGCAGCGTATTAGGGGGGACAGGAAACTACGAGCAGTACTTC. It translates to CASSVLGGTGNYEQYF.

J is TRBJ1-2 and V is TRBV6-5; D not certain. This CDR3 has 15 amino acids. Germline V gives CDR1 MNHEY, CDR2 SVGAGI. V dropped 0 bases and J dropped 6 bases, with 14 bases sitting between them. The DNA for the CDR3 is TGTGCCAGCAGTTACTCTGGACTGCCTAGGGATGGCTACACCTTC. This sequence encodes CASSYSGLPRDGYTF.

CDR3: CASSFGLAGTDTQYF. CDR3 sequence (DNA): TGTGCCAGCAGTTTTGGGTTAGCGGGAACAGATACGCAGTATTTT. This sequence joins TRBV27 and TRBJ2-3; 8 positions match TRBD2. V gave up 3 bases and J gave up 3 bases; unmatched junction bases: 5. CDR3 size: 15 residues. Germline V gives CDR1 MNHEY, CDR2 SMNVEV (reference sequence).

This clone was seen only once. The chain employs TRBV5-1 and TRBJ1-1; 9 bases are a match to TRBD1. V lost 0 bases and J lost 7; bases outside the gene matches: 4. Looked up from germline, CDR1 is SGHRS and CDR2 is YFSETQ. The CDR3 consists of 14 residues. The CDR3 DNA follows: TGCGCCAGCAGCTTGGCCGGGACAGGGATTGAAGCTTTCTTT. Its protein product is CASSLAGTGIEAFF.

This sequence joins TRBV5-1 and TRBJ1-3; D gene ambiguous. Germline V gene sequence: CDR1 SGHRS, CDR2 YFSETQ. V dropped 2 bases and J dropped 4 bases, with 10 bases sitting between them. The CDR3 runs to 14 residues. The DNA of the CDR3 is TGCGCCAGCAGCTTTCGGGGAGACGGAAACACCATATATTTT. This translates into CASSFRGDGNTIYF.

This clone was recorded a few times. The chain carries TRBV5-4 and TRBJ1-1, with 9 bases matching TRBD1. Trimming removed 4 bases from V and 7 bases from J; junction bases left unmatched: 11. The germline CDR1 and CDR2 sequences are SGHNT and YYREEE (reference sequence). The CDR3 contains 15 residues. The chain's CDR3 is CASSAAPTGGLEAFF. CDR3 DNA: TGTGCCAGCAGCGCAGCACCCACAGGGGGCCTTGAAGCTTTCTTT.

The rearrangement uses TRBV2 and TRBJ2-3; 7 nucleotides align to TRBD1. CDR1 is SNHLY and CDR2 is FYNNEI in the germline V gene. V was pared by 5 bases and J by 4 bases, with 3 bases of the junction left unmatched. The CDR3 sequence is 13 residues long. In nucleotides, the CDR3 is TGTGCCAGCAGTCGACAGGGTTCAGATACGCAGTATTTT. Translation gives CASSRQGSDTQYF.

The CDR3 loop is CASSSPRGYYGYTF. Written as DNA, the CDR3 is TGTGCCAGCAGCTCACCGCGGGGCTATTATGGCTACACCTTC. The chain is built from TRBV7-3 and TRBJ1-2, with D maybe TRBD1 (5 bases). The germline gives CDR1 SGHTA, CDR2 FQGTGA. Trimming removed 4 bases at V and 5 bases at J, with 14 bases between. The CDR3 is made up of 14 amino acids.

The chain carries TRBV2 and TRBJ2-3; 8 bases align to TRBD2. V dropped 8 bases and J dropped 0; count of bases not matched to a gene: 4. The CDR3 contains 14 residues. CDR1 and CDR2 from the germline V gene are SNHLY and FYNNEI. CDR3 nucleotides: TGTGCCAGCCGGGGGGGAGCTAGCACAGATACGCAGTATTTT. Translated, it gives CASRGGASTDTQYF.

The chain recombines TRBV28 with TRBJ1-1; D ambiguous. The ends were cut back, 5 bases at V and 1 base at J, with 11 bases in the middle. Germline CDR1 MDHEN, CDR2 SYDVKM. The CDR3 covers 14 residues. The CDR3 loop is CASSPPRRNTEAFF. As DNA, the CDR3 is TGTGCCAGCAGTCCCCCGCGGAGGAACACTGAAGCTTTCTTT.

This clone was counted once. The gene calls are TRBV19 and TRBJ2-7; no clear D. This CDR3 is built from 13 residues. Germline loops: CDR1 LNHDA, CDR2 SQIVND (reference sequence). Trimming cost V 1 base and J 3 bases, with 7 bases left between them. The CDR3 is CASSIGRVYEQYF. Written as DNA, the CDR3 is TGTGCCAGTAGTATAGGTCGAGTCTACGAGCAGTACTTC.

There are a few counts of this clone. The CDR3 DNA reads TGTGCCAGCAGCGTAGTCCAAGGGGTGAACACTGAAGCTTTCTTT. Translated: CASSVVQGVNTEAFF. V is TRBV9 and J is TRBJ1-1, with D perhaps matching TRBD1 (5 bases). The CDR3 contains 15 residues. Germline V gene sequence: CDR1 SGDLS, CDR2 YYNGEE. Trimming cost V 0 bases and J 0 bases, with 9 bases left between them.

This clone is classed as medium-sized. This chain joins TRBV7-8 and TRBJ2-3, with D perhaps TRBD1 (6 bases). This CDR3 region has 17 residues. Trimming cost V 5 bases and J 2 bases, with 20 bases left between them. Germline CDR1 reads SGHVS; CDR2 reads FQNEAQ. CDR3: CASSQLRDKISTDTQYF. The DNA of the CDR3 is TGTGCCAGCAGCCAACTACGGGACAAAATTTCCACAGATACGCAGTATTTT.

This CDR3 is CASSLRGAADTQYF. CDR3 DNA sequence: TGTGCCAGCAGTTTACGGGGGGCCGCAGATACGCAGTATTTT. The chain joins TRBV27 to TRBJ2-3; a weak D match, TRBD2 (7 bases). CDR1 and CDR2 (germline): MNHEY, SMNVEV (reference sequence). The CDR3 contains 14 residues. Trimming took 2 bases from V and 4 from J, leaving 10 bases between them.